This T cell receptor (beta chain) is from a study of blood T cell repertoires in COVID-19 (TCRdb year 2020). Study-wide context: The collaborator samples originated in the United States, Italy and Spain and spanned the acute and convalescent phases of COVID-19. The material from the prospective study consisted of cDNA or gDNA derived from T cells, B-cell-depleted T cells, or PBMCs. Subjects who had been exposed to COVID-19, were actively infected with it, or had recovered from it provided the deeply sampled blood TCRbeta repertoires that made up the dataset. The repertoires were released in a freely available public database intended as a resource for research on the immune response to SARS-CoV-2. Samples were obtained from the ongoing ImmuneRACE study (first 160 participants) and from over 1,000 subjects provided by 6 global collaborators. The sample metadata nearly always contained a de-identified subject ID, COVID-19 status, age in years and sex. Where available, HLA class I and class II types were taken from metadata supplied by the sample provider and were not determined by assay-based typing. Study-wide conclusions, independent of this receptor: How much clinical and demographic metadata was included differed by source and by participant, and the metadata was provided uncurated.

TCRbeta CDR3 regions were amplified from genomic DNA using the immunoSEQ Assay, a bias-controlled multiplex PCR. Concerning the study's data processing: The number of nucleated cells in each sample was estimated from the amplification of reference gene primers within the assay. To quantify the absolute abundance of each unique TCRbeta CDR3 rearrangement, sequence reads were collapsed and filtered. For each sample, productive Simpson clonality was calculated as the square root of Simpson's diversity index over productive rearrangements. Sourced from immuneACCESS, this table was stored by TCRdb with only in-frame sequences that have V and J called. A share of the clones is absent; for the studies checked, an unresolved V gene accounts for under half, and the remainder has no known explanation. From that table come the V and J calls and clone size; the DNA was used to work out D and trimming. Across this sample there are over 50,000 clones, with over 75% seen only once. Of the sample, about 3% falls within the top ten clones.

The CDR3 measures 15 amino acids from cysteine to phenylalanine. Just the 45-base CDR3 DNA is kept, in frame starting at base 1. Reading the germline V gene gives CDR1 SNHLY and CDR2 FYNNEI. A distance of 14 bases separates the germline ends of V and J, which lose 2 bases and 4 bases respectively. Each collaborating institution followed its own protocols to collect whole blood in K2EDTA tubes. For TCRbeta analysis, collaborator samples were shipped as frozen whole blood, as isolated PBMCs, or as DNA extracted from either sample type. Note on this clone: Which antigen it targets is not known. No base qualities exist here, and no much larger clone lies one base off it.

Specimen: peripheral blood. This sequence originates from a human donor in a cohort sampled during active COVID-19. The rearranged segments are TRBV2 and TRBJ2-5, with the D gene uncertain. The nucleotides read TGTGCCAGCAGTGAAACCCCTAGTCCCCGAGAGACCCAGTACTTC. The encoded protein is CASSETPSPRETQYF.